Reported below is one TCR beta chain. This entry comes from a study of blood T cell repertoires in COVID-19. Study-wide context: Italy, Spain and the United States were the sources of the convalescent and acute COVID-19 samples. The analysed material was cDNA or gDNA that came from T cells, B-cell-depleted T cells, or PBMCs.

Original handling: It was from reference gene primer amplification that nucleated cell counts were estimated. The repertoire was sequenced with immunoSEQ multiplex PCR; TCRdb's copy has only in-frame clones and lacks some. V and J calls and clone size are copied from that table; D and trimming were computed from the DNA. The sample lists about 77,000 clones, 75% to 85% occurring once. CDR1 is SGHTA and CDR2 is FQGTGA in the germline V gene. This CDR3 region has 17 residues. Between the trimmed V and J ends, which lost 5 bases and 4 bases, there was a span of 23 bases. Sequenced sample: peripheral blood. This sequence was found in a woman aged 70-85 years with acute or convalescent COVID-19. The V call is TRBV7-3, the J call TRBJ1-2; D remains ambiguous. The CDR3 bases are TGTGCCAGCAGCAAATCGGGAGGTCCCCCCCTCGGCTATGGCTACACCTTC. Amino acids: CASSKSGGPPLGYGYTF.